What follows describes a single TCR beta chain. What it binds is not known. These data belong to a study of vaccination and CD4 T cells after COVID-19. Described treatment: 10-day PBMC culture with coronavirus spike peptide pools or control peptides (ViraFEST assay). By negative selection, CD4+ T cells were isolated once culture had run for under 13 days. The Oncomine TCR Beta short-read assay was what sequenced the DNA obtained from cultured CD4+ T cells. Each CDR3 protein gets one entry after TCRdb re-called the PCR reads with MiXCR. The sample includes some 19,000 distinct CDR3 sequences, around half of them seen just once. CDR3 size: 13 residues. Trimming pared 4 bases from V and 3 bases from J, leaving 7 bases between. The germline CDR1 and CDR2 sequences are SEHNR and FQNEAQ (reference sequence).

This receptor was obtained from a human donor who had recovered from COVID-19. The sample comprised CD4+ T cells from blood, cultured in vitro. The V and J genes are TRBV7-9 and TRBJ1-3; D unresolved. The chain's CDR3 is CASSWLYGNTIYF. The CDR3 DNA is TGTGCCAGCAGCTGGCTGTATGGAAACACCATATATTTT.